This T cell receptor (beta chain) was identified in a study of shared clonotypes between healthy human individuals. General study findings and limits: Of the naive CD4 clonotypes, about 5% were shared across several donors.

Germline CDR1 reads GTSNPN; CDR2 reads SVGIG (reference sequence). The CDR3 totals 16 residues. V dropped 0 bases and J dropped 7; count of bases not matched to a gene: 9. In its sample, this clone was seen a few times. Its antigen is unknown. Only in-frame clones appear in the TCRdb table, and some are missing; sequencing was by immunoSEQ multiplex PCR. The data contain more than 900,000 clones, around three quarters of them singletons. Donors were healthy HIV-negative adults without recently reported acute infections or vaccinations. V usage is TRBV30 and J usage is TRBJ2-1; 10 bases match TRBD2. This sequence was found in a young man in good health. Some clones in this sample may be carry-over from other donors' samples. The specimen was memory CD4+ T cells from PBMCs. The subset is: CD45RA-negative fraction. The CDR3: CAWSVRTSGSRNEQFF. Written as DNA, the CDR3 is TGTGCCTGGAGTGTACGGACTAGCGGATCTAGAAATGAGCAGTTCTTC.